Given below is one T cell receptor beta chain in context. Clones were sequenced by immunoSEQ multiplex PCR, and TCRdb holds only the in-frame ones, with some missing. The sample has about 120,000 clones, approximately 70% seen once. The sample belongs to a study of shared clonotypes between healthy human individuals. The ends were cut back, 3 bases at V and 2 bases at J, with 19 bases in the middle. CDR1 and CDR2 from the germline V gene are PRHDT and FYEKMQ (reference sequence). The length of the CDR3 is 18 residues. This clonotype originated in a woman in her thirties in good health. The chain has TRBV13 and TRBJ2-2, with D tentatively TRBD1 (5 bases). The specimen was memory CD8+ T cells sorted from blood. Subset specified: CD45RO+ cells pooled with CCR7-negative TemRA cells. The CDR3 region has the DNA TGTGCCAGCAGCTTGAGCCCAAAGGGGTTGCTAAACACCGGGGAGCTGTTTTTT. Its translation: CASSLSPKGLLNTGELFF.